The present entry profiles one T cell receptor beta chain with its context. The antigen is not known. Germline CDR1 MGHRA, CDR2 YSYEKL. The CDR3 loop spans 15 amino acids. Trimming at V came to 1 base and at J to 1 base, leaving 3 bases not matched to a gene. This entry is derived from a study of T cell responses to AZD1222 COVID-19 vaccine. Findings and limits, study-wide: Seropositive AZD1222 recipients at baseline numbered only 6 or 7. Donors were largely white British and mainly female; clonal diversity was possibly underestimated.

Method: immunoSEQ multiplex PCR; TCRdb's copy keeps in-frame clones and lacks some. The sample carries over 110,000 clones, around nine tenths recorded once. Sequencing was performed on peripheral blood, taken 28 days after the second AZD1222 dose. The chain recombines TRBV4-1 with TRBJ1-2, with TRBD1 matching over 7 bases. This sequence was found in an adult who received the AZD1222 COVID-19 vaccine. This CDR3 is CASSQGTGHNYGYTF. For the CDR3, the DNA is TGCGCCAGCAGCCAAGGGACAGGCCATAACTATGGCTACACCTTC.